The source of this T cell receptor (beta chain) is a study of metastatic and nonmetastatic thyroid tumors. Study-wide background: Samples came from malignant and benign thyroid patients, and repertoires were compared across blood and tumor or nodule tissue. Overall study results and limits: Reportedly, malignant thyroid tumors had significantly higher TCR beta diversity than benign nodules, in blood and tumor.

Trimming left V 0 bases short and J 3 bases short, with 6 bases between. CDR3 length: 14 amino acids. Germline V gives CDR1 SGHRS, CDR2 YFSETQ. All patients were untreated before thyroid surgery. This clone is a singleton in its sample. The antigen remains undetermined. Original processing methods: A distant-metastasis classifier for papillary thyroid cancer was built using CDR3 differences across clinicopathological groups. TCRdb re-processed the PCR reads through MiXCR. The V and J calls were not made by the authors but by TCRdb's processing. The sample contains 15,000 to 20,000 clones, roughly 22% of which appear only once.

This clonotype originated in a female donor with papillary thyroid cancer or a benign thyroid nodule (not recorded which). Some clones in this sample may be carry-over from other donors' samples. Material: adjacent normal tissue. V and J are TRBV5-1 and TRBJ2-2; D remains unclear. The CDR3 coding sequence is TGCGCCAGCAGCTTGGGCGCTTACACCGGGGAGCTGTTTTTT. Translated: CASSLGAYTGELFF. Looking up the rest from reference TRBV5-1 and TRBJ2-2 gives the full variable domain: KAGVTQTPRYLIKTRGQQVTLSCSPISGHRSVSWYQQTPGQGLQFLFEYFSETQRNKGNFPGRFSGRQFSNSRSEMNVSTLELGDSALYLCASSLGAYTGELFFGEGSRLTVL.